The entry that follows covers one TCR beta chain sequence. The data were taken from a study of blood T cell repertoires in COVID-19. Study background: Some COVID-19 samples were acute and others convalescent; all came from the United States, Italy and Spain. PBMCs, B-cell-depleted T cells, or T cells provided the cDNA or gDNA that made up the material.

In the study's own analysis: The authors estimated nucleated cell counts from reference gene primer amplification. Assay used: immunoSEQ multiplex PCR; TCRdb lists only in-frame clones, some missing. V, J and clone size are those of that table, while D and trimming were read from the DNA. The sample yields 250,000 or so clones, more than 75% seen once. The V gene lost 7 bases and the J gene lost 1 base, with 14 bases spanning the gap. The V gene's germline CDR1 is MNHEY and CDR2 SMNVEV (reference sequence). CDR3 size: 15 residues. The gene calls are TRBV27 and TRBJ1-5; maybe TRBD1 (5 bases). Source material: peripheral blood. The receptor was isolated from an elderly man with acute or convalescent COVID-19. CDR3 loop: CASTRFGGSNQPQHF. CDR3 nucleotides: TGTGCCAGCACTCGGTTCGGGGGAAGCAATCAGCCCCAGCATTTT.